This is a list of T cell receptor beta chains from one sample in a study of T cell responses to AZD1222 COVID-19 vaccine. Sequenced by immunoSEQ multiplex PCR; TCRdb stores in-frame clones only, minus some. The repertoire includes 150,000 or so clones, 92% of them detected once, and 1.1% to 1.5% sits in the top ten. This specimen was peripheral blood, taken on day 0 of AZD1222 vaccination. These receptors all stem from an adult in good health. Each CDR3 is given without its conserved first and last residue.

cdr3_length: 12
j_call: TRBJ1-1
v_call: TRBV2
cdr3_aa: ASAQGQVNTEAF

cdr3_length: 13
j_call: TRBJ1-3
v_call: TRBV7-2
cdr3_aa: ASRGQGTSGNTIY

cdr3_length: 13
j_call: TRBJ1-3
v_call: TRBV4-2
cdr3_aa: ASSQGMGTGNTIY

cdr3_length: 12
j_call: TRBJ1-1
v_call: TRBV19
cdr3_aa: ASILQGDGTEAF

cdr3_length: 13
j_call: TRBJ1-1
v_call: TRBV5-4
cdr3_aa: ASSLGGISNTEAF

cdr3_length: 12
j_call: TRBJ1-4
v_call: TRBV19
cdr3_aa: ASRWGGTSEKLF

cdr3_length: 16
j_call: TRBJ2-6
v_call: TRBV5-1
cdr3_aa: ASRSTSGGSPGANVLT

cdr3_length: 10
j_call: TRBJ1-4
v_call: TRBV7-9
cdr3_aa: ASSLRGEKLF

cdr3_length: 19
j_call: TRBJ2-6
v_call: TRBV9
cdr3_aa: ASSTFRGGAGQPPGANVLT

cdr3_length: 14
j_call: TRBJ2-5
v_call: TRBV4-3
cdr3_aa: ASSQERTGGQETQY

cdr3_length: 10
j_call: TRBJ2-7
v_call: TRBV19
cdr3_aa: ASQGRSYEQY

cdr3_length: 13
j_call: TRBJ1-6
v_call: TRBV5-1
cdr3_aa: ASSLDPGANSPLH

cdr3_length: 13
j_call: TRBJ1-4
v_call: TRBV7-6
cdr3_aa: ASSSTGATNEKLF

cdr3_length: 14
j_call: TRBJ1-2
v_call: TRBV18
cdr3_aa: ASSPPGGDANYGYT

cdr3_length: 12
j_call: TRBJ1-4
v_call: TRBV28
cdr3_aa: ASSAGQAGEKLF

cdr3_length: 12
j_call: TRBJ1-6
v_call: TRBV6-1
cdr3_aa: ASSDERGLSPLH

cdr3_length: 13
j_call: TRBJ2-2
v_call: TRBV7-8
cdr3_aa: ASSLPAIHTGELF

cdr3_length: 11
j_call: TRBJ1-5
v_call: TRBV2
cdr3_aa: ASSEAPREPQH

cdr3_length: 17
j_call: TRBJ1-5
v_call: TRBV28
cdr3_aa: ASKGPPGWAGGSNQPQH

cdr3_length: 16
j_call: TRBJ2-4
v_call: TRBV18
cdr3_aa: ATAVTGSVYDAKNIQY

cdr3_length: 12
j_call: TRBJ2-1
v_call: TRBV10-3
cdr3_aa: AISELAGGDEQF

cdr3_length: 12
j_call: TRBJ2-7
v_call: TRBV5-6
cdr3_aa: ASSPPDRTYEQY

cdr3_length: 14
j_call: TRBJ2-5
v_call: TRBV5-4
cdr3_aa: ASSRGTGGLGETQY

cdr3_length: 12
j_call: TRBJ2-1
v_call: TRBV2
cdr3_aa: ASSSSSRSNEQF

cdr3_length: 12
j_call: TRBJ1-5
v_call: TRBV10-3
cdr3_aa: AISPGGSNQPQH

cdr3_length: 11
j_call: TRBJ1-1
v_call: TRBV30
cdr3_aa: AWSKTGYTEAF

cdr3_length: 11
j_call: TRBJ2-5
v_call: TRBV11-1
cdr3_aa: ASSLPAGETQY

cdr3_length: 16
j_call: TRBJ2-3
v_call: TRBV3-1/TRBV3-2
cdr3_aa: ASSQDHGSGGAKDTQY